The sequence of this T cell receptor (beta chain) was determined in a study of blood T cell repertoires in COVID-19. Patients at the Seattle site were enrolled during active infection and followed longitudinally. Germline loops: CDR1 SGHDT, CDR2 YYEEEE. Deletions cut 0 bases from V and 1 base from J, with 14 bases between. This CDR3 comprises 18 residues. Profiled with immunoSEQ multiplex PCR; TCRdb holds only in-frame clones, not every one. The sample lists hundreds of thousands of clones, about 89% occurring once. This chain uses TRBV5-6 with TRBJ2-6; D might be TRBD1 (6 bases). The receptor comes from a woman under 40 with COVID-19, enrolled during active disease. The sequencing input was peripheral blood. CDR3 DNA: TGTGCCAGCAGCTTGGGAACCGGGACAAATTCTGGGGCCAACGTCCTGACTTTC. It is translated as CASSLGTGTNSGANVLTF.